Sequencing of this TCR beta chain was carried out in a study of blood T cells in healthy people across ages. The CDR3 has 15 amino acids. V lost 5 bases, J lost 4 bases, and 17 bases lay in between. Germline V CDR1 and CDR2: SGHAT, FQNNGV. The second PCR ran roughly 6 to 11 cycles with a sample-barcoded 5' primer and J-beta primers. Each of the cDNA molecules was tagged by a template-switch adaptor with 12 random nucleotides. MiXCR, applied by TCRdb to the 5' RACE reads, yields one record per CDR3 protein. The sample has 1.4 million to 1.5 million distinct CDR3 sequences; 42% are singletons. The chain has TRBV11-2 and TRBJ1-2; no clear D gene. Material for sequencing was blood. This sequence originates from a woman aged 18-29 years in good health. The CDR3 nucleotides are TGTGCCAGCAGCCCCTGGACGGCCTTGGGCTATGGCTACACCTTC. This encodes CASSPWTALGYGYTF.